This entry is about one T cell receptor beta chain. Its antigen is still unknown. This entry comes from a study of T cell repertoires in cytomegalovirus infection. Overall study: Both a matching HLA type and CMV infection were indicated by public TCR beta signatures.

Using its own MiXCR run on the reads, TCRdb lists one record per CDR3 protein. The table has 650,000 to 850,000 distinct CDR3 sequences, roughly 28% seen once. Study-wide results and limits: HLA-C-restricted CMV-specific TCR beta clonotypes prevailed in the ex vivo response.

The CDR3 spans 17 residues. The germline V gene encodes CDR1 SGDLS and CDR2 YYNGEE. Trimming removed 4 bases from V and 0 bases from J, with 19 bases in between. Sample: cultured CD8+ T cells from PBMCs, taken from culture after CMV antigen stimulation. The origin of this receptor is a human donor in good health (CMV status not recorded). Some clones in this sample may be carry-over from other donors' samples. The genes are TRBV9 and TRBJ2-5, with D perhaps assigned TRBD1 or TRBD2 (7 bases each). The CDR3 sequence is CASSSPHQGGNQETQYF. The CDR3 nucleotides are TGTGCCAGCAGCTCCCCCCACCAGGGGGGGAACCAAGAGACCCAGTACTTC.